The text below deals with one TCR beta chain. The antigen this receptor binds is unknown. Base qualities are not provided; no much larger clone lies one nucleotide away. This entry comes from a study of a mutant IDH1 vaccine in newly diagnosed glioma (dated by TCRdb to the early 2020s). With regard to the full study: Vaccination began 4-6 weeks after radiotherapy alone, or alongside temozolomide cycles in the chemotherapy-containing groups. For exploratory analyses, longitudinal TCRB deep sequencing was carried out in approximately 25 treated patients wherever samples were available. The week-35 safety follow-up was designated visit V12, and the week-47 end of study was designated visit V13. Six visits were used for peripheral blood collection: V03 (baseline), V05, V07, V10, V12 and V13. Prior to enrollment, patients had been given standard therapy consisting of radiotherapy alone, temozolomide alone, or radiochemotherapy with temozolomide, with the combination given to most patients. Of the 32 patients who were treated, about 62% were male and roughly 38% were female, and the mean age was roughly 40 years. Summary of the overall study and its limitations: Immune responses induced by the vaccine were seen in approximately 92% of patients across multiple MHC alleles. The authors stated that sample limitations prevented analyses of patient blood samples from being reproduced. Selection of PBMC samples for TCRB deep sequencing was based on availability. Pseudoprogression appeared unrelated to alterations in the top peripheral T cell clonotypes detected by TCRB sequencing.

Receptor amplification or capture employed the immunoSEQ multiplex PCR assay. Following the manufacturer's protocol, the hsTCRB Kit was used to amplify rearranged TCR beta chain sequences. Sequencing of TCRB libraries was carried out on an Illumina MiSeq. Concerning the study's data processing: Demultiplexing, trimming and gene mapping were performed with the kit vendor's proprietary platform. TCRdb limited this immuneACCESS table to in-frame rearrangements with V and J called. A share of clones is missing; checked studies link under half to unresolved V genes, and the rest is unexplained. Clone size and V and J calls were adopted from that table, with D and trimming inferred from the DNA. The sample table shows 25,000 or so clones, and roughly 84% are seen once. 2.8% of the sample rests with the top ten. Relative to germline, V is missing 4 bases and J is missing 5 bases, with 9 bases of the junction outside any gene match. The CDR3, cysteine through phenylalanine, is 15 amino acids long. Just CDR3 DNA is preserved here, 45 bases in frame from base 1. The germline V gene specifies SGDLS as CDR1 and YYNGEE as CDR2.

The intended sense of this specimen's time point label: week 47, end of study. Each vaccine dose was 300 ug of a 20-mer mutant IDH1 peptide in Montanide, given subcutaneously with topical imiquimod. Patients received eight vaccinations in weeks 1, 3, 5, 7, 11, 15, 19 and 23, corresponding to visits V03 through V10. Newly diagnosed WHO grade 3 or 4 IDH1-mutant astrocytomas showing loss of nuclear ATRX were present in the donors. The samples were drawn from NOA16, a multicentre, single-arm, open-label phase I trial in Germany that tested a mutant IDH1 peptide vaccine in humans for the first time. Genomic DNA for TCRB sequencing was extracted from EDTA blood using the DNeasy Blood and Tissue Kit.

The rearranged segments are TRBV9 and TRBJ1-5, and 7 junction bases match TRBD1. The source was PBMCs, collected from a glioma patient whose treatment included an IDH1 peptide vaccine. The source is a man aged 40-50 years with glioma. The encoded CDR3 is CASSQGTGEYQPQHF. DNA sequence: TGTGCCAGCAGCCAGGGTACAGGGGAATATCAGCCCCAGCATTTT.